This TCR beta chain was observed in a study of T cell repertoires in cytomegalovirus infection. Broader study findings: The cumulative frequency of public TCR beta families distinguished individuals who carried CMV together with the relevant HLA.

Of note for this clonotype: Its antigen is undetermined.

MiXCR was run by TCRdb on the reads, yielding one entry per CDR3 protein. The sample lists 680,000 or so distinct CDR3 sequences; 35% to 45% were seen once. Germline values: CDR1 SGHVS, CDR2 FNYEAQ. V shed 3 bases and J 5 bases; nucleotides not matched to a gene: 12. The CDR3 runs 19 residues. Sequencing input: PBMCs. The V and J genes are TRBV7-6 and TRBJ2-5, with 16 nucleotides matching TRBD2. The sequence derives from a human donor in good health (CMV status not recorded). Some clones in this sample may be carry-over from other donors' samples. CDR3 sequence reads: CASSLTGLAGGSIGETQYF. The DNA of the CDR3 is TGTGCCAGCAGCTTGACGGGACTAGCGGGAGGGTCGATCGGGGAGACCCAGTACTTC.